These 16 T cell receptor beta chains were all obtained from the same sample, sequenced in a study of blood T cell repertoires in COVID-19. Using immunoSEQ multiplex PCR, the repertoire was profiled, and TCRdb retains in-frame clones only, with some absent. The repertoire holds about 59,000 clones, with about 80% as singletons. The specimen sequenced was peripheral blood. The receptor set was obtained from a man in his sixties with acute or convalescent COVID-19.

CDR3 sequence: CASSRDINQPQHF. In DNA form, the CDR3 reads TGTGCCAGCTCCCGGGACATCAATCAGCCCCAGCATTTT. V and J are TRBV19 and TRBJ1-5, with a tentative D call TRBD1 (6 bases). Per germline, CDR1 LNHDA and CDR2 SQIVND (reference sequence). Trimming shortened V by 9 bases and J by 3 bases, and 12 bases separated the two germline ends. The CDR3 extends over 13 amino acids. The full variable domain, rest sourced from reference TRBV19 and TRBJ1-5, is DGGITQSPKYLFRKEGQNVTLSCEQNLNHDAMYWYRQDPGQGLRLIYYSQIVNDFQKGDIAEGYSVSREKKESFPLTVTSAQKNPTAFYLCASSRDINQPQHFGDGTRLSIL.

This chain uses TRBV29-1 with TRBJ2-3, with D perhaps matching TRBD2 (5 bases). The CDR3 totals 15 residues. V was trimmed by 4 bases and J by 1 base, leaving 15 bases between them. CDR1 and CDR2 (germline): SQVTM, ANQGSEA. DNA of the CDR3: TGCAGCGTTGGGTCTAGCACCCGACGCACAGATACGCAGTATTTT. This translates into CSVGSSTRRTDTQYF.

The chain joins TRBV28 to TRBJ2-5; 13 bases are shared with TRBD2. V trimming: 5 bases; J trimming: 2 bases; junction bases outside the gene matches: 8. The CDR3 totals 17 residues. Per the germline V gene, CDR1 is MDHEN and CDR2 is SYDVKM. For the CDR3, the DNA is TGTGCCAGCAGTCTGATACTAGCGGGAGGGTCACAAGAGACCCAGTACTTC. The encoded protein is CASSLILAGGSQETQYF.

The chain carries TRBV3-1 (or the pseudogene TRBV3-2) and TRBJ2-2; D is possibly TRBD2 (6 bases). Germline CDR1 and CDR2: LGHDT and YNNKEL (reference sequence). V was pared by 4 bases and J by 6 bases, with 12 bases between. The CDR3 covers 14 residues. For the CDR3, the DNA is TGTGCCAGCAGCCTCTCCCGGAGGGCCGGGGAGCTGTTTTTT. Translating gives CASSLSRRAGELFF.

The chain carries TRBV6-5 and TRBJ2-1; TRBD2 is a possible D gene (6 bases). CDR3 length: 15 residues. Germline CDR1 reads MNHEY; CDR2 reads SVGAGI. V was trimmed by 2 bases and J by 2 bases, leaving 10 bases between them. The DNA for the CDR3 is TGTGCCAGCAGTTACAACGCGGGGCCCTACAATGAGCAGTTCTTC. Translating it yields CASSYNAGPYNEQFF.

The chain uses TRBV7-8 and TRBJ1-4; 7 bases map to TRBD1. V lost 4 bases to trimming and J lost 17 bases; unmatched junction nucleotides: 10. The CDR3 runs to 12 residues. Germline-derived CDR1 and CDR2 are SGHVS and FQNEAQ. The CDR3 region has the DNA TGTGCCAGCAGCTCGATTCGGGACAGCCTATTTTTT. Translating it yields CASSSIRDSLFF.

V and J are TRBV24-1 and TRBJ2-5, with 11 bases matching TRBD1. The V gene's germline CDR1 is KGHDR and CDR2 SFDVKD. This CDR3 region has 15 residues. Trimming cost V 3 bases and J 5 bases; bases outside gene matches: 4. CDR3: CATSDPGTGGETQYF. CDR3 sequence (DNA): TGTGCCACCAGTGATCCCGGGACAGGGGGTGAGACCCAGTACTTC.

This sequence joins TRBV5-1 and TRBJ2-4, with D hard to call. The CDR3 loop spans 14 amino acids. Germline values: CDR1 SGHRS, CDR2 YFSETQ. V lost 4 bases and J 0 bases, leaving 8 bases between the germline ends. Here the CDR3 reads CASSEDSAKNIQYF. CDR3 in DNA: TGCGCCAGCAGCGAAGACTCAGCCAAAAACATTCAGTACTTC. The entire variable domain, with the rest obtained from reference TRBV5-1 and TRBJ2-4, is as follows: KAGVTQTPRYLIKTRGQQVTLSCSPISGHRSVSWYQQTPGQGLQFLFEYFSETQRNKGNFPGRFSGRQFSNSRSEMNVSTLELGDSALYLCASSEDSAKNIQYFGAGTRLSVL.

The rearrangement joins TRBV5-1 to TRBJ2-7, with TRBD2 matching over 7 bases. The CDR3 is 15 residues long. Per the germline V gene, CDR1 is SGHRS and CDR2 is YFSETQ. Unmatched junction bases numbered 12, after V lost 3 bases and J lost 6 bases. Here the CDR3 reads CASSSVAGARGEQYF. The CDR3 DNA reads TGCGCCAGCAGCTCGGTGGCGGGAGCTCGGGGCGAGCAGTACTTC.

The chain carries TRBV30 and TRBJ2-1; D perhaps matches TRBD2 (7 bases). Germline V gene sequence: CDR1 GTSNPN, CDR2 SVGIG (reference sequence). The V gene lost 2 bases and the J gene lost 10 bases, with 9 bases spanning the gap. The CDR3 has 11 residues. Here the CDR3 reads CAWSWGGEQFF. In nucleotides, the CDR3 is TGTGCCTGGAGTTGGGGGGGCGAGCAGTTCTTC. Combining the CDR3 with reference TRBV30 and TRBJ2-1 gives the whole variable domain SQTIHQWPATLVQPVGSPLSLECTVEGTSNPNLYWYRQAAGRGLQLLFYSVGIGQISSEVPQNLSASRPQDRQFILSSKKLLLSDSGFYLCAWSWGGEQFFGPGTRLTVL.

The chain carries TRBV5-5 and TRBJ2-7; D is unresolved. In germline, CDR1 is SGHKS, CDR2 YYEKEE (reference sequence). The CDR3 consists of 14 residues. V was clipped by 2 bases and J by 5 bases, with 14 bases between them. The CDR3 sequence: CASSFESRFDEQYF. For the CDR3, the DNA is TGTGCCAGCAGCTTTGAGAGCAGGTTTGACGAGCAGTACTTC. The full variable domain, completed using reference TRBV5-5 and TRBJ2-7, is DAGVTQSPTHLIKTRGQQVTLRCSPISGHKSVSWYQQVLGQGPQFIFQYYEKEERGRGNFPDRFSARQFPNYSSELNVNALLLGDSALYLCASSFESRFDEQYFGPGTRLTVT.

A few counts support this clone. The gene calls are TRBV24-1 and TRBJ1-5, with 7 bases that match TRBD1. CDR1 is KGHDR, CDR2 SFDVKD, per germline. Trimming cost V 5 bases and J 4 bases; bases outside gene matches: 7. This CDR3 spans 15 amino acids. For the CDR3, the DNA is TGTGCCACCAGTGCCCCGGGACAGAGTAATCAGCCCCAGCATTTT. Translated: CATSAPGQSNQPQHF.

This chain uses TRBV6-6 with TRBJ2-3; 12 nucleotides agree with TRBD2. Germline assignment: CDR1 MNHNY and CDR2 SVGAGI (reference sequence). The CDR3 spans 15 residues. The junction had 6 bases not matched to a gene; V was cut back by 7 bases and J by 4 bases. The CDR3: CASKLLAGGADTQYF. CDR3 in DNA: TGTGCCAGCAAATTACTAGCGGGAGGTGCAGATACGCAGTATTTT.

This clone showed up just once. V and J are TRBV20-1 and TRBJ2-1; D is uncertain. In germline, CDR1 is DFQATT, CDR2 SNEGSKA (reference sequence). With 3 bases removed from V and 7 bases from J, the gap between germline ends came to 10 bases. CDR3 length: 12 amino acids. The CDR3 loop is CSASSERNEQFF. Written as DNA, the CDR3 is TGCAGTGCTAGTTCGGAGCGAAATGAGCAGTTCTTC.

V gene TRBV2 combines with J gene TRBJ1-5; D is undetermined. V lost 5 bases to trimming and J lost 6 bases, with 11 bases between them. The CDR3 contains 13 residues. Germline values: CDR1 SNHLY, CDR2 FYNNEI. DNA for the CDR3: TGTGCCAGCAGTCGAATTGAGCTTCAGCCCCAGCATTTT. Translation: CASSRIELQPQHF.

The CDR3 DNA reads as TGTGCCTGGAGTGACTCACGAGTAGGCTACACCTTC. Protein: CAWSDSRVGYTF. The J gene is TRBJ1-2, the V gene TRBV30; D is uncertain. Deletions cut 1 base from V and 8 bases from J, with 11 bases between. The CDR3 consists of 12 residues. CDR1 and CDR2 (germline): GTSNPN, SVGIG (reference sequence).